The T cell receptor (beta chain) under discussion was sequenced for a study of cytomegalovirus exposure and HLA in healthy donors. TCRdb's table, derived via immunoSEQ multiplex PCR, lists solely in-frame clones and lacks some. The table lists tens of thousands of clones, roughly 90% of them singletons, with 1.2% in the top ten. From the 120-subject validation cohort, which was separate from the approximately 720-subject first cohort, the donors were drawn. CDR3 length: 14 residues. Losses at the gene ends were 3 bases for V and 7 bases for J; bases not matched to a gene: 8. Looked up from germline, CDR1 is SQVTM and CDR2 is ANQGSEA.

The source is a woman aged 18-29 years in good health and CMV-seronegative. The chain uses TRBV29-1 and TRBJ2-1; 8 positions match TRBD1. The sample consisted of PBMCs. In DNA form, the CDR3 reads TGCAGCGTTGAGGGACAGGAGATACCGAATGAGCAGTTCTTC. Amino acids: CSVEGQEIPNEQFF.